This is a list of T cell receptor beta chains from one sample in a study of blood T cells in healthy people across ages. One entry per CDR3 protein results from TCRdb running MiXCR on the 5' RACE reads. The table records approximately 1.5 million distinct CDR3 sequences, roughly 43% of them present only once. The sequencing sample was made of blood. These receptors were collected from a woman in her late teens or twenties in good health. Each CDR3 is given with its conserved first and last residue. The order of the fields is V gene, J gene, CDR3 length, clone size, D gene, CDR3 DNA, CDR3 protein. D genes are given only for firm matches. Size values are once, few and many counts, or a class for expanded clones, and some rows have none.

V: TRBV12-3/TRBV12-4
J: TRBJ1-5
length: 17
size: few
D: NA
DNA: TGTGCCAGCAGTTTAGTAGTCCCCGGATATAGCAATCAGCCCCAGCATTTT
CDR3: CASSLVVPGYSNQPQHF

V: TRBV20-1
J: TRBJ2-7
length: 15
size: NA
D: TRBD2
DNA: TGCAGTGCTAGCGGGCTAGCGGGTGAGCCCTACGAGCAGTACTTC
CDR3: CSASGLAGEPYEQYF

V: TRBV4-3
J: TRBJ1-2
length: 16
size: NA
D: NA
DNA: TGCGCCAGCAGCCAACTTTTCGGGACATTGGCCTATGGCTACACCTTC
CDR3: CASSQLFGTLAYGYTF

V: TRBV28
J: TRBJ1-2
length: 16
size: NA
D: TRBD1
DNA: TGTGCCAGCAGTTCGCTCGGGACAGGGCTGACCTATGGCTACACCTTC
CDR3: CASSSLGTGLTYGYTF

V: TRBV2
J: TRBJ2-1
length: 10
size: NA
D: NA
DNA: TGTACCAGCAGTGACCCAGGGCAGTTCTTC
CDR3: CTSSDPGQFF

V: TRBV6-5
J: TRBJ1-5
length: 17
size: few
D: NA
DNA: TGTGCCAGCAGTTACCCCCATGCAACCGATAGCAATCAGCCCCAGCATTTT
CDR3: CASSYPHATDSNQPQHF

V: TRBV3-1
J: TRBJ2-7
length: 14
size: once
D: NA
DNA: TGTGCCAGCAGCCCCGACGTCGACGGGGACGAGCAGTACTTC
CDR3: CASSPDVDGDEQYF

V: TRBV24-1
J: TRBJ1-2
length: 15
size: few
D: NA
DNA: TGTGCCACCAGTGACCCGGCGGCTGGGTTGGGTGGCTACACCTTC
CDR3: CATSDPAAGLGGYTF

V: TRBV21-1
J: TRBJ2-1
length: 19
size: few
D: NA
DNA: TGTGCCAGCAGCAAAAAGAGGGGTGTGGACAGGGTTAGCTACAATGAGCAGTTCTTC
CDR3: CASSKKRGVDRVSYNEQFF

V: TRBV29-1
J: TRBJ2-7
length: 13
size: NA
D: NA
DNA: TGCAGCGTTGAAGATGACAGTTCCTACGAGCAGTACTTC
CDR3: CSVEDDSSYEQYF

V: TRBV7-6
J: TRBJ1-4
length: 15
size: NA
D: NA
DNA: TGTGCCAGCACCCCTGGCAGGGGAGGGGATGAAAAACTGTTTTTT
CDR3: CASTPGRGGDEKLFF

V: TRBV4-3
J: TRBJ1-2
length: 14
size: few
D: NA
DNA: TGCGCCAGCAGTCAAGATGCCAGGGTGGGTGGCTACACCTTC
CDR3: CASSQDARVGGYTF

V: TRBV5-1
J: TRBJ2-5
length: 16
size: NA
D: NA
DNA: TGCGCCAGCAGCTGGACTCCAGGGAGATGGTGGGGTTTTCCGTACTTC
CDR3: CASSWTPGRWWGFPYF

V: TRBV27
J: TRBJ2-5
length: 17
size: NA
D: NA
DNA: TGTGCCAGCAGCCCGGGACGACCGTTTTCGGGTTGGGAGACCCAGTACTTC
CDR3: CASSPGRPFSGWETQYF

V: TRBV6-6
J: TRBJ2-1
length: 16
size: NA
D: TRBD2
DNA: TGTGCCAGCAGTTACTCGACCAGCGGGGCCACCAATGAGCAGTTCTTC
CDR3: CASSYSTSGATNEQFF

V: TRBV28
J: TRBJ1-1
length: 13
size: NA
D: TRBD1
DNA: TGTACCAGCAGTTTAGAGACAGGGCCTGAAGCTTTCTTT
CDR3: CTSSLETGPEAFF

V: TRBV7-9
J: TRBJ1-4
length: 14
size: few
D: NA
DNA: TGTGCCAGCAGCTCCGGGACAAGTAATGAAAAACTGTTTTTT
CDR3: CASSSGTSNEKLFF

V: TRBV6-2/TRBV6-3
J: TRBJ2-1
length: 16
size: few
D: TRBD2
DNA: TGTGCCAGCAGTTACGGTTGGCGGGAGACCCACAATGAGCAGTTCTTC
CDR3: CASSYGWRETHNEQFF

V: TRBV7-2
J: TRBJ2-7
length: 13
size: few
D: NA
DNA: TGTGCCAGCAGCTCCCTATACTCCTACGAGCAGTACTTC
CDR3: CASSSLYSYEQYF

V: TRBV4-3
J: TRBJ1-1
length: 17
size: NA
D: NA
DNA: TGCGCCAGCAGCCAAGATCTGTTGACAGATACTAACACTGAGGCTTTCTTT
CDR3: CASSQDLLTDTNTEAFF

V: TRBV20-1
J: TRBJ1-4
length: 15
size: NA
D: TRBD1
DNA: TGCAGTGCTAGCGGGGACAGGGGAACTAATGAAAAACTGTTTTTT
CDR3: CSASGDRGTNEKLFF

V: TRBV28
J: TRBJ1-1
length: 13
size: NA
D: NA
DNA: TGTGCCAGCAGTGACCCCGGGTACACTGAAGCTTTCTTT
CDR3: CASSDPGYTEAFF

V: TRBV20-1
J: TRBJ1-2
length: 16
size: NA
D: NA
DNA: TGCAGTGCTAGGGGGGCTCCGGGAGGAGGAAACTATGGCCACACCTTC
CDR3: CSARGAPGGGNYGHTF

V: TRBV20-1
J: TRBJ2-7
length: 15
size: NA
D: TRBD1
DNA: TGCAGTGCTCGTAACTCAGGGGGCGTTGGGGACGAGCAGTACTTC
CDR3: CSARNSGGVGDEQYF

V: TRBV7-2
J: TRBJ2-1
length: 18
size: few
D: TRBD2
DNA: TGTGCCAGCAGCTTAGGGAGACTAGCGGGAGTGCAATTCAATGAGCAGTTCTTC
CDR3: CASSLGRLAGVQFNEQFF

V: TRBV2
J: TRBJ2-7
length: 14
size: NA
D: TRBD1
DNA: TGTGCCAGCAGTGATCCAGGGGGTCCCTACGAGCAGTACTTC
CDR3: CASSDPGGPYEQYF

V: TRBV4-1
J: TRBJ1-3
length: 16
size: NA
D: NA
DNA: TGCGCCAGCAGCCAAGGGGGGGGACGAGGTGGAAACACCATATATTTT
CDR3: CASSQGGGRGGNTIYF

V: TRBV15
J: TRBJ2-2
length: 15
size: few
D: NA
DNA: TGTGCCACCAGCAGAGATGAGGCCTTCACCGGGGAGCTGTTTTTT
CDR3: CATSRDEAFTGELFF

V: TRBV3-1
J: TRBJ1-2
length: 14
size: NA
D: TRBD1
DNA: TGTGCCAGCAGACCCACGACAGGGAAGCATGGCTACACCTTC
CDR3: CASRPTTGKHGYTF

V: TRBV9
J: TRBJ2-1
length: 13
size: few
D: TRBD1
DNA: TGTGCCAGCAGCCGAGACAGGGCCAGTGAGCAGTTCTTC
CDR3: CASSRDRASEQFF

V: TRBV28
J: TRBJ2-7
length: 17
size: NA
D: NA
DNA: TGTGCCAGCAGTACCCTTTTCGGGGGGCAGGGTCACTACGAGCAGTACTTC
CDR3: CASSTLFGGQGHYEQYF

V: TRBV6-1
J: TRBJ2-3
length: 14
size: NA
D: NA
DNA: TGTGCCAGCAGTGTCAGGACCCGCACAGATACGCAGTATTTT
CDR3: CASSVRTRTDTQYF

V: TRBV6-2/TRBV6-3
J: TRBJ1-5
length: 14
size: NA
D: NA
DNA: TGTGCCAGCAGTGTTATGGGACCAAGTCAGCCCCAGCATTTT
CDR3: CASSVMGPSQPQHF

V: TRBV27
J: TRBJ2-5
length: 13
size: once
D: NA
DNA: TGTGCCAGCAGGCCTCTAGCGTTGGAGACCCAGTACTTC
CDR3: CASRPLALETQYF

V: TRBV7-2
J: TRBJ1-1
length: 12
size: NA
D: NA
DNA: TGTGCCAGCAGCTTAGCCGGGTTTGAAGCTTTCTTT
CDR3: CASSLAGFEAFF

V: TRBV2
J: TRBJ2-7
length: 12
size: NA
D: NA
DNA: TGTGCCAGCAGCGGACAGATCTACGAGCAGTACTTC
CDR3: CASSGQIYEQYF

V: TRBV7-9
J: TRBJ1-2
length: 17
size: NA
D: TRBD1
DNA: TGTGCCAGCAGCTTAGCTTCGGGCAGGGGGCACGGCTATGGCTACACCTTC
CDR3: CASSLASGRGHGYGYTF

V: TRBV7-2
J: TRBJ2-3
length: 16
size: NA
D: TRBD2
DNA: TGTGCCAGCAGCCTAAGACTAGCGGGGGCCGCAGATACGCAGTATTTT
CDR3: CASSLRLAGAADTQYF

V: TRBV21-1
J: TRBJ2-7
length: 16
size: NA
D: NA
DNA: TGTGCCAGCAGCAAAGGTCGGGGAGGGAGCTCCTACGAGCAGTACTTC
CDR3: CASSKGRGGSSYEQYF

V: TRBV5-8
J: TRBJ1-1
length: 17
size: few
D: TRBD1
DNA: TGTGCCAGCAGCTTGCGACAGGGGGCGAGATTGAACACTGAAGCTTTCTTT
CDR3: CASSLRQGARLNTEAFF

V: TRBV5-1
J: TRBJ2-7
length: 15
size: few
D: NA
DNA: TGCGCCAGCAGCTTGGGATGGACAGACCCCCTCGAGCAGTACTTC
CDR3: CASSLGWTDPLEQYF

V: TRBV20-1
J: TRBJ2-7
length: 14
size: NA
D: TRBD1
DNA: TGCAGTGCTAGAAGGGGGCGACAGGCTTACGAGCAGTACTTC
CDR3: CSARRGRQAYEQYF

V: TRBV6-2/TRBV6-3
J: TRBJ2-1
length: 19
size: few
D: TRBD1
DNA: TGTGCCAGCAGTTACTCCCGAAGACAGGGAAAATACGGCTACAATGAGCAGTTCTTC
CDR3: CASSYSRRQGKYGYNEQFF

V: TRBV20-1
J: TRBJ2-1
length: 15
size: few
D: TRBD2
DNA: TGCAGTGCTTGGGACTACCTGAGCTCCTACAATGAGCAGTTCTTC
CDR3: CSAWDYLSSYNEQFF

V: TRBV12-3/TRBV12-4
J: TRBJ1-2
length: 12
size: NA
D: NA
DNA: TGTGCCAGCAGCTCAACGGTCAATGGCTACACCTTC
CDR3: CASSSTVNGYTF

V: TRBV10-3
J: TRBJ2-3
length: 11
size: many
D: NA
DNA: TGTGCCATCAGAGTCGCAGATACGCAGTATTTT
CDR3: CAIRVADTQYF

V: TRBV27
J: TRBJ2-7
length: 13
size: NA
D: NA
DNA: TGTGCCAGCAGACAAACTCTCTCCTACGGGCAGTACTTC
CDR3: CASRQTLSYGQYF

V: TRBV5-1
J: TRBJ1-1
length: 14
size: NA
D: NA
DNA: TGCGCCAGCAGCCGGGGTTCCGGCGACACTGAAGCTTTCTTT
CDR3: CASSRGSGDTEAFF

V: TRBV4-1
J: TRBJ1-1
length: 14
size: many
D: NA
DNA: TGCGCCAGCAGCCAAGATGCGGGGAACACTGAAGCTTTCTTT
CDR3: CASSQDAGNTEAFF